This TCR beta chain was sequenced during a study of CD8+CD57+ T cells in acquired aplastic anemia. Findings and caveats of the study: Between the patient and control groups, CD8+ Simpson's diversity did not differ significantly.

As for this clonotype: What it binds is not known.

Genomic DNA was employed as the template in profiling TCR beta VDJ and CDR3. TCRdb re-called the reads through MiXCR, storing one row per CDR3 protein. This sample has 90,000 to 130,000 distinct CDR3 sequences, with around 53% found just once. The CDR3 loop spans 12 amino acids. V was pared by 6 bases and J by 6 bases, with 10 bases between. Germline CDR1 is LNHDA and CDR2 is SQIVND (reference sequence). The TCR comes from a human donor in good health, serving as a control. The V gene is TRBV19, the J gene TRBJ2-3; no firm D call. The specimen was sorted CD4+, CD8+, or CD8+CD57+ T cells (not recorded which) from PBMCs. CDR3 DNA: TGTGCCAGTAGACACCAATTGGATACGCAGTATTTT. Translated: CASRHQLDTQYF.